The TCR beta chain under discussion was sequenced for a study of glioma-infiltrating T cells. General study points: Above-expected tissue-blood divergence occurred in all gliomas, most in low-grade ones. Very few CDR3 sequences were shared between tissue and blood.

This clonotype has more than one count but fewer than ten. Its antigen remains unidentified. Using RNA template, CDR3s of TCR alpha and beta were amplified with iRepertoire arm-PCR. Tissue mRNA or PBMC total RNA, 100-400 ng, went into one-step reverse transcription and amplification. TCRdb passed the multiplex PCR reads through MiXCR, listing each CDR3 protein once. The sample yields under 150,000 distinct CDR3 sequences, under 25% seen once. V shed 0 bases and J shed 0 bases, with 5 bases lying between them. Per germline, CDR1 SGHAT and CDR2 FQDESV (reference sequence). This CDR3 has 14 amino acids. V usage is TRBV11-1 and J usage is TRBJ2-5; D gene uncertain. The sequenced material came from glioma tissue, nonneoplastic brain tissue, or PBMCs (not recorded which). This receptor was obtained from a human donor with low-grade glioma or glioblastoma, undergoing nonglioma brain surgery, or in good health (not recorded which). The CDR3 coding sequence is TGTGCCAGCAGCTTAGCGACCAACCAAGAGACCCAGTACTTC. Its translation: CASSLATNQETQYF.